This T cell receptor beta chain was sequenced for a study of control samples from healthy donors and cancer patients. Method: immunoSEQ multiplex PCR; TCRdb's copy keeps in-frame clones and lacks some. Of roughly 100,000 clones listed, around 88% are singletons. The CDR3 contains 13 residues. V was clipped by 3 bases and J by 4 bases, with 10 bases between them. This rearrangement joins TRBV12-3 or TRBV12-4 to TRBJ2-7; D might be TRBD1 (6 bases). This TCR derives from a man between 25 and 39 years old in good health. The sequenced sample consisted of blood. CDR3 protein: CASSFRGFYEQYF. In nucleotides, the CDR3 is TGTGCCAGCAGTTTCAGGGGCTTTTACGAGCAGTACTTC.